Listed here are 13 T cell receptor beta chains from one sample, sequenced in a study of blood T cells in healthy people across ages. A J-beta primer mix and a sample-barcoded 5' primer were used in a second PCR of about 7 to 12 cycles. TCRdb called the 5' RACE reads again in MiXCR, with one record for every CDR3 protein. The sample has 1.8 million or so distinct CDR3 sequences; about 39% are singletons. The sample taken for sequencing was blood. The receptors here all came from a human donor in good health.

J is TRBJ2-1 and V is TRBV15; maybe TRBD2 (7 bases). The germline V gene has CDR1 LNHNV and CDR2 YYDKDF (reference sequence). Trimming stripped 0 bases from V and 0 bases from J, with 9 bases between. The CDR3 is made up of 16 amino acids. The CDR3 loop reads CATSRDRGASYNEQFF. The CDR3 nucleotides are TGTGCCACCAGCAGAGATCGGGGGGCCTCCTACAATGAGCAGTTCTTC.

This clonotype was counted a few times. The chain employs TRBV13 and TRBJ1-6; TRBD1 is a possible D gene (6 bases). V lost 8 bases to trimming and J lost 9 bases, with 14 bases between them. The germline gives CDR1 PRHDT, CDR2 FYEKMQ (reference sequence). This CDR3 is 13 amino acids long. The CDR3 DNA sequence: TGTGCCAGCCGGGCAGGGGAGAGTTCACCCCTCCACTTT. This translates into CASRAGESSPLHF. Using reference TRBV13 and TRBJ1-6 for the parts outside the CDR3, the full variable domain is AAGVIQSPRHLIKEKRETATLKCYPIPRHDTVYWYQQGPGQDPQFLISFYEKMQSDKGSIPDRFSAQQFSDYHSELNMSSLELGDSALYFCASRAGESSPLHFGNGTRLTVT.

V is TRBV28 and J is TRBJ2-1, with a weak D call TRBD1 (6 bases). The germline gives CDR1 MDHEN, CDR2 SYDVKM. Trimming took 5 bases from V and 7 from J, leaving 12 bases between them. This CDR3 contains 13 residues. This chain's CDR3 is CASSLPTGNEQFF. Here the CDR3 DNA reads TGTGCCAGCAGTCTACCAACAGGGAATGAGCAGTTCTTC.

The V call is TRBV11-2, the J call TRBJ2-1; D unclear. This CDR3 is built from 12 residues. Germline V CDR1 and CDR2: SGHAT, FQNNGV. V gave up 5 bases and J gave up 6 bases, with 8 bases separating them. The CDR3 DNA sequence: TGTGCCAGCAGCGCCAATCGCAATGAGCAGTTCTTC. Translated: CASSANRNEQFF.

This clonotype has only a few counts. V gene TRBV2 combines with J gene TRBJ1-4; TRBD1 matches at 9 bases. The germline V gene encodes CDR1 SNHLY and CDR2 FYNNEI. The CDR3 totals 13 residues. The V gene end was trimmed by 6 bases and the J gene end by 11 bases; junction bases not matched to a gene: 7. The CDR3 is CASSVQGARKLFF. CDR3 in DNA: TGTGCCAGCAGCGTACAGGGGGCTAGGAAACTGTTTTTT.

This clonotype was picked up many times. V gene TRBV6-1 combines with J gene TRBJ2-3; no firm D call. Germline V CDR1 and CDR2: MNHNS, SASEGT. V lost 1 base and J lost 7, with 6 bases in between. This CDR3 is built from 12 residues. The CDR3 sequence is CASSEGVYTQYF. The CDR3 region has the DNA TGTGCCAGCAGTGAAGGGGTTTATACGCAGTATTTT.

This clonotype was detected a few times. Since a much larger clone is just one base distant, this may be a read error. The J gene is TRBJ2-1, the V gene TRBV29-1, with D perhaps TRBD2 (6 bases). The CDR3 runs to 13 residues. V lost 4 bases and J 13 bases, leaving 20 bases between the germline ends. Germline V CDR1 and CDR2: SQVTM, ANQGSEA. CDR3 coding DNA: TGCAGCGTTGTCTCAGGAGGGGAAGAGACCCAGTTCTTC. Encoded protein: CSVVSGGEETQFF.

This rearrangement joins TRBV3-1 to TRBJ2-7; weak D call: TRBD2 (5 bases). Germline-derived CDR1 and CDR2 are LGHDT and YNNKEL (reference sequence). Deletions cut 4 bases from V and 6 bases from J, with 16 bases between. The CDR3 is 14 amino acids. The CDR3 sequence: CASSPGSQYPEQYF. CDR3 nucleotides: TGTGCCAGCAGCCCGGGATCGCAGTACCCCGAGCAGTACTTC.

This clonotype has only a few counts. This chain connects TRBV12-3 or TRBV12-4 to TRBJ2-1; 8 bases map to TRBD2. The CDR3 covers 18 residues. V lost 0 bases, J lost 0 bases, and 7 bases stayed unmatched. The CDR3, as DNA: TGTGCCAGCAGTTTAGCGGCGGGGGGTCGAAGCTCCTACAATGAGCAGTTCTTC. Translating it yields CASSLAAGGRSSYNEQFF.

This clonotype appeared once. Here the CDR3 reads CASGGPGGYEQYF. CDR3 nucleotides: TGTGCCAGCGGGGGACCGGGGGGCTACGAGCAGTACTTC. This chain links TRBV6-6 with TRBJ2-7, with TRBD2 identical over 7 bases. Looked up from germline, CDR1 is MNHNY and CDR2 is SVGAGI (reference sequence). This CDR3 is built from 13 residues. Losses at the gene ends were 8 bases for V and 3 bases for J; bases not matched to a gene: 7.

The gene calls are TRBV28 and TRBJ2-5, with 7 bases fitting TRBD1. The CDR3 consists of 17 residues. Trimming removed 5 bases from V and 1 base from J; junction bases left unmatched: 13. CDR1 and CDR2 (germline): MDHEN, SYDVKM. CDR3 loop: CASSRRTRQGRQETQYF. The CDR3 DNA reads as TGTGCCAGCAGTCGTAGAACTAGACAGGGACGCCAAGAGACCCAGTACTTC.

This sequence joins TRBV25-1 and TRBJ2-5, with a weak D call TRBD2 (6 bases). This CDR3 has 15 amino acids. CDR1 is MGHDK, CDR2 SYGVNS, per germline. With 3 bases removed from V and 7 bases from J, the gap between germline ends came to 18 bases. CDR3 protein: CASSESTLASGTQYF. The CDR3 DNA reads as TGTGCCAGCAGTGAGTCCACGCTAGCGAGTGGGACCCAGTACTTC.

This clonotype was seen many times. The chain carries TRBV6-2 or TRBV6-3 and TRBJ2-7, with D maybe TRBD1 (5 bases). The germline V gene encodes CDR1 MNHEY and CDR2 SVGEGT. The V end was cut by 4 bases, the J end by 4 bases, with 11 bases between. CDR3 length: 13 amino acids. CDR3 protein: CASSSDSPYEQYF. The CDR3 DNA reads TGTGCCAGCAGTTCAGACAGCCCGTACGAGCAGTACTTC.